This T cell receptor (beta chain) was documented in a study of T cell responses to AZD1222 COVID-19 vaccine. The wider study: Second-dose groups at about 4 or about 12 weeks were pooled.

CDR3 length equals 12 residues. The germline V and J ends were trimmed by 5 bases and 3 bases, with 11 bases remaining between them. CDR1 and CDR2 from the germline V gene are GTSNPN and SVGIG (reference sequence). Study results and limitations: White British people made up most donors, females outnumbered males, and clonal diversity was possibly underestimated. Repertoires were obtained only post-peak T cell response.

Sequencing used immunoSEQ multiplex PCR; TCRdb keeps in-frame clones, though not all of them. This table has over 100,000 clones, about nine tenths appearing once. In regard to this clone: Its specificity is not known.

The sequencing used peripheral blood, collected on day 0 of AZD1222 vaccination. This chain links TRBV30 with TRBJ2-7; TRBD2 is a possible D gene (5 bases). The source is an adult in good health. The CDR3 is CAWDIGGYEQYF. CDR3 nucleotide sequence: TGTGCCTGGGATATCGGAGGCTACGAGCAGTACTTC.